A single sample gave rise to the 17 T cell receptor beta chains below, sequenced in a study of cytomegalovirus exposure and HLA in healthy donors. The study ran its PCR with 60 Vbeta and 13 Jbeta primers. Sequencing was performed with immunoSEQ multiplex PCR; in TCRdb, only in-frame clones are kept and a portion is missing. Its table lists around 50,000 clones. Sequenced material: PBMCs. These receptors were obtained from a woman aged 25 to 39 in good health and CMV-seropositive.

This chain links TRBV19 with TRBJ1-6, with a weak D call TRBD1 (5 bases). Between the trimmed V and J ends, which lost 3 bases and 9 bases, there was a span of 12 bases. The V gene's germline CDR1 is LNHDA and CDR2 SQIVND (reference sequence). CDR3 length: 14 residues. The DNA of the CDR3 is TGTGCCAGTAGTATTGGGCAGGGCATTTCACCCCTCCACTTT. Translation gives CASSIGQGISPLHF.

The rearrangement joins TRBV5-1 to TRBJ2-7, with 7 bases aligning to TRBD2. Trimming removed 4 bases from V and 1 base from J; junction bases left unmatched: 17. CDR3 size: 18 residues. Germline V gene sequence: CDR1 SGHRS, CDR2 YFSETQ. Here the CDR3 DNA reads TGCGCCAGCAGCCCAGCCCGGGGGGAGGGTAGAAAATCCTACGAGCAGTACTTC. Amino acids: CASSPARGEGRKSYEQYF.

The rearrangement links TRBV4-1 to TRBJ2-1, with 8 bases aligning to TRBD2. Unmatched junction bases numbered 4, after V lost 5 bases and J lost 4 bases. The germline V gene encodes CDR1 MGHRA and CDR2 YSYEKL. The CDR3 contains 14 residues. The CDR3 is CASSVGGAYNEQFF. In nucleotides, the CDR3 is TGCGCCAGCAGCGTCGGGGGGGCTTACAATGAGCAGTTCTTC.

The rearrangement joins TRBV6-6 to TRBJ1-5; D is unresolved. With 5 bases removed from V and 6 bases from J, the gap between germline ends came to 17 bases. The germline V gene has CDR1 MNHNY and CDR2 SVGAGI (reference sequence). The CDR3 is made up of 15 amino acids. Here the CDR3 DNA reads TGTGCCAGCAGTCCGTGGAGGACCCAAACTCAGCCCCAGCATTTT. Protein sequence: CASSPWRTQTQPQHF.

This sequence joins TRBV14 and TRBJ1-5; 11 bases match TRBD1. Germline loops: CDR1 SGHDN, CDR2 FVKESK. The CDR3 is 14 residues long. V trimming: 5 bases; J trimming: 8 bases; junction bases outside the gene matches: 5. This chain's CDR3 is CASSRTGGREPQHF. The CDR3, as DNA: TGTGCCAGCAGCAGGACAGGGGGCAGGGAGCCCCAGCATTTT.

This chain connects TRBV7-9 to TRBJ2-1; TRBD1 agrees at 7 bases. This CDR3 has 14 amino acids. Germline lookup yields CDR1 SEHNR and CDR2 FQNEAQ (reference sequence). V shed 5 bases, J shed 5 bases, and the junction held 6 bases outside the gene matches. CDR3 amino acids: CASSLTGPDNEQFF. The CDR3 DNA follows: TGTGCCAGCAGCCTGACAGGGCCCGACAATGAGCAGTTCTTC.

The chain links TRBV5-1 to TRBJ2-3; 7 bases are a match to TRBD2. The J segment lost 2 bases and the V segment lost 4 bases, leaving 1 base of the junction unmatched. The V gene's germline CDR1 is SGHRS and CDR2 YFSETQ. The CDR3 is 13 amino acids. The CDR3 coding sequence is TGCGCCAGCAGCGGGACTAACACAGATACGCAGTATTTT. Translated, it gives CASSGTNTDTQYF.

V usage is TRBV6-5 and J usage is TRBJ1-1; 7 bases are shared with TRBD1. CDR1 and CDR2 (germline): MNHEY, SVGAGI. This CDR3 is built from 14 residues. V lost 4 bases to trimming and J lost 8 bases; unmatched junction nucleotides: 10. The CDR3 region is CASSSGRGVGEAFF. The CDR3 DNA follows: TGTGCCAGCAGTTCAGGCAGGGGGGTTGGGGAAGCTTTCTTT.

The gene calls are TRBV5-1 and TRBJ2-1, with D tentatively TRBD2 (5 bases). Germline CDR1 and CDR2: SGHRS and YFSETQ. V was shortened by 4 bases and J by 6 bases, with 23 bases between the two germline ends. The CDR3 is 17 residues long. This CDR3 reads CASSGIDRTPGGNEQFF. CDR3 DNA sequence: TGCGCCAGCAGCGGGATAGACCGCACCCCCGGAGGCAATGAGCAGTTCTTC. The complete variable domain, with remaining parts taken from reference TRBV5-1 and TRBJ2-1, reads KAGVTQTPRYLIKTRGQQVTLSCSPISGHRSVSWYQQTPGQGLQFLFEYFSETQRNKGNFPGRFSGRQFSNSRSEMNVSTLELGDSALYLCASSGIDRTPGGNEQFFGPGTRLTVL.

This CDR3 reads CASSISGGASEQFF. Written as DNA, the CDR3 is TGTGCCAGTAGTATCAGCGGGGGGGCAAGTGAGCAGTTCTTC. The chain couples TRBV19 to TRBJ2-1; 10 nucleotides agree with TRBD2. The ends lost 3 bases at V and 9 bases at J; junction bases unmatched: 5. The CDR3 is 14 residues long. Germline V CDR1 and CDR2: LNHDA, SQIVND (reference sequence).

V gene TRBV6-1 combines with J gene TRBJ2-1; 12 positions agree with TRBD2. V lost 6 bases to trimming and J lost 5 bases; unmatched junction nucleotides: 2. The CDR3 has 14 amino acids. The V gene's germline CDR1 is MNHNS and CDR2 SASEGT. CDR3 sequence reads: CASRTSGGDNEQFF. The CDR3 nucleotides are TGTGCCAGCAGGACTAGCGGGGGAGACAATGAGCAGTTCTTC.

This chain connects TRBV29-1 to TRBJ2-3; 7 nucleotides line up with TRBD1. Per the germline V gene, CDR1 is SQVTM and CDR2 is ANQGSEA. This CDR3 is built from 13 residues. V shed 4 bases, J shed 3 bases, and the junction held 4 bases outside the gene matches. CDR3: CSVAGQVTDTQYF. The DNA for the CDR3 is TGCAGCGTTGCCGGACAGGTAACAGATACGCAGTATTTT.

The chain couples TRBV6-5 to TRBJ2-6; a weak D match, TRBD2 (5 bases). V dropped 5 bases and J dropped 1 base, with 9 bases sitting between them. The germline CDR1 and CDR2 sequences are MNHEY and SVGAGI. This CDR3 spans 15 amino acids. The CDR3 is CASSPDLSGANVLTF. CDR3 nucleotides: TGTGCCAGCAGTCCGGACTTGTCTGGGGCCAACGTCCTGACTTTC.

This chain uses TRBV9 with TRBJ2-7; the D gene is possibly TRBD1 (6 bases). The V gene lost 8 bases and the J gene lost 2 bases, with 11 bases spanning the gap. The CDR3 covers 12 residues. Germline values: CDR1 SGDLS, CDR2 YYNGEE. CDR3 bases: TGTGCCAGTGGGACAACCGCCTACGAGCAGTACTTC. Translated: CASGTTAYEQYF.

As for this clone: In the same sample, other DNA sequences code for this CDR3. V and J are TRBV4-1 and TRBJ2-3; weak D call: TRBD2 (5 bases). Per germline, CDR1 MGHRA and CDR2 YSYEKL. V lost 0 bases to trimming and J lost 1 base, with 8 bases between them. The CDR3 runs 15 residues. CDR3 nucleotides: TGCGCCAGCAGCCAAGAGCGGGCCCGCACAGATACGCAGTATTTT. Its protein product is CASSQERARTDTQYF.

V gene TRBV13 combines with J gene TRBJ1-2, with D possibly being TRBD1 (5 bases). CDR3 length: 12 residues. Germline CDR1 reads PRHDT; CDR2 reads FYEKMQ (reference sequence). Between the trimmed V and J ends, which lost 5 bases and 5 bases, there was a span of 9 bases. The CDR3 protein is CASSRGMYGYTF. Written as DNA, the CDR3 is TGTGCCAGCAGCCGGGGGATGTATGGCTACACCTTC.

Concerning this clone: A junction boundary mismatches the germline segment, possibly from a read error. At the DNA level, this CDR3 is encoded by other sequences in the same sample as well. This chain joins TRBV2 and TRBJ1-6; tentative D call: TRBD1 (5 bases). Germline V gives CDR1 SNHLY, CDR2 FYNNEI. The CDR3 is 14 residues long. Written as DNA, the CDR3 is TGTGCCAGCACCTACGGGGGGGTTAATTCACCCCTACACTTT. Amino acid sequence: CASTYGGVNSPLHF.